This record covers a single TCR beta chain. Its antigen is undetermined. This entry comes from a study of radiotherapy plus CTLA-4 blockade in lung cancer. Produced via immunoSEQ multiplex PCR; TCRdb's table is partial and in-frame only. The table lists about 87,000 clones, around nine tenths of them singletons. Findings of the study overall: Tumor-derived TCR clones expanded in blood after radiotherapy plus ipilimumab.

CDR1 is SQVTM, CDR2 ANQGSEA, per germline. V was pared by 0 bases and J by 7 bases, with 9 bases between. The CDR3 runs 12 residues. The material was peripheral blood, obtained from a patient treated with radiotherapy plus ipilimumab. The clonotype comes from a human donor with non-small cell lung cancer that progressed on radiotherapy plus ipilimumab. This rearrangement joins TRBV29-1 to TRBJ1-1; unclear D gene. CDR3 DNA: TGCAGCGTTGAAGATTTTGGGTTTGAAGCTTTCTTT. It encodes CSVEDFGFEAFF.